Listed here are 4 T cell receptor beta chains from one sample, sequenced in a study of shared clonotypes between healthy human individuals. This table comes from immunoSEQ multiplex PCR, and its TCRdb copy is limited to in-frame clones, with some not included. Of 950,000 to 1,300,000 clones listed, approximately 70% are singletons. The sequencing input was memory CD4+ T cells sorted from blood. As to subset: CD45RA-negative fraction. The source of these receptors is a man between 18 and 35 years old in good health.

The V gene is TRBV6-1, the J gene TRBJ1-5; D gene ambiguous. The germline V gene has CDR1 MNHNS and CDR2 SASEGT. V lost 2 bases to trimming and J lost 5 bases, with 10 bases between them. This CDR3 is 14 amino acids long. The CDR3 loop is CASSESSGHQPQHF. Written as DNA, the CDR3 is TGTGCCAGCAGTGAATCCTCCGGACATCAGCCCCAGCATTTT.

CDR3 bases: TGTGCCAGCAGTGAACGGGGACATAAAGACGAGCAGTACTTC. It encodes CASSERGHKDEQYF. V is TRBV6-1 and J is TRBJ2-7; TRBD1 might be the D (6 bases). CDR3 length: 14 amino acids. V lost 2 bases and J 5 bases, leaving 13 bases between the germline ends. Germline assignment: CDR1 MNHNS and CDR2 SASEGT.

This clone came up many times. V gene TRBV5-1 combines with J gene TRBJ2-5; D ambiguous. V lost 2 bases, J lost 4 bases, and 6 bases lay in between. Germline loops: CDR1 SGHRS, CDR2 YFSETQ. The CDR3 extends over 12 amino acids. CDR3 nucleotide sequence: TGCGCCAGCAGCTTCGAACTAGAGACCCAGTACTTC. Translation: CASSFELETQYF.

This CDR3 reads CAWIPRGRGRNTEAFF. CDR3 DNA sequence: TGTGCCTGGATCCCCCGGGGCAGGGGGCGGAACACTGAAGCTTTCTTT. The rearrangement joins TRBV30 to TRBJ1-1, with 8 bases that match TRBD1. The CDR3 spans 16 residues. V dropped 4 bases and J dropped 1; count of bases not matched to a gene: 11. Germline V CDR1 and CDR2: GTSNPN, SVGIG (reference sequence).